The subject of this entry is one TCR beta chain. Its target is unknown. This entry belongs to a study of T cell responses to AZD1222 COVID-19 vaccine. Findings and caveats of the study: Clonal diversity was possibly underestimated; the donors were predominantly white British and more often female. Sampling that yielded the repertoires occurred only after the peak T cell response.

Generated by immunoSEQ multiplex PCR, the TCRdb table keeps only in-frame clones and is missing some. The table includes some 140,000 clones, approximately 89% detected once. Germline-derived CDR1 and CDR2 are ENHRY and SYGVKD. The CDR3 has 13 residues. Trimming took 2 bases from V and 6 from J, leaving 11 bases between them. The V call is TRBV10-3, the J call TRBJ2-7; D is unclear. The clonotype comes from an adult in good health. The sequencing used peripheral blood, collected on day 0 of AZD1222 vaccination. In DNA, the CDR3 is TGTGCCATCAGTGAGACCACCCTGGGCGAGCAGTACTTC. It specifies CAISETTLGEQYF.